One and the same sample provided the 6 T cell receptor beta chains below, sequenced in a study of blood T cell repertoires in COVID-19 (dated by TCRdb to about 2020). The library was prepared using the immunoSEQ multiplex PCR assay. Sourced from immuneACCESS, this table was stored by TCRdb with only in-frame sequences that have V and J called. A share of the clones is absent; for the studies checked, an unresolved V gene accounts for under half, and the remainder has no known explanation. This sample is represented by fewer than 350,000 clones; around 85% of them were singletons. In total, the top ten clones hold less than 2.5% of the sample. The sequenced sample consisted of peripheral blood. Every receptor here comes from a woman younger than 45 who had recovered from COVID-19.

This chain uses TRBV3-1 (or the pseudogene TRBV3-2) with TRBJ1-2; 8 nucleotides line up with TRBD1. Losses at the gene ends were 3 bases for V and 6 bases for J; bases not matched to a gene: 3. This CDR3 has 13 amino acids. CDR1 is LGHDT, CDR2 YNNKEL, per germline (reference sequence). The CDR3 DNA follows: TGTGCCAGCAGCCACGGACAGGGAGATGGCTACACCTTC. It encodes CASSHGQGDGYTF.

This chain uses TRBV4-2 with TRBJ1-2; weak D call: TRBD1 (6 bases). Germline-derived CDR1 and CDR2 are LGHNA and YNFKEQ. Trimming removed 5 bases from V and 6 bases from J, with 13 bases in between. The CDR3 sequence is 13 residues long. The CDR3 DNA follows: TGTGCCAGCAGCGAAACCAACAGGGATGGCTACACCTTC. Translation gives CASSETNRDGYTF.

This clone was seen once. DNA of the CDR3: TGTGCCAGCATTGGGGGAGGAGACGGGAGGGATACGCAGTATTTT. Translation: CASIGGGDGRDTQYF. The chain employs TRBV28 and TRBJ2-3, with 7 bases fitting TRBD2. Trimming at V came to 7 bases and at J to 6 bases, leaving 13 bases not matched to a gene. This CDR3 spans 15 amino acids. Germline V gene sequence: CDR1 MDHEN, CDR2 SYDVKM.

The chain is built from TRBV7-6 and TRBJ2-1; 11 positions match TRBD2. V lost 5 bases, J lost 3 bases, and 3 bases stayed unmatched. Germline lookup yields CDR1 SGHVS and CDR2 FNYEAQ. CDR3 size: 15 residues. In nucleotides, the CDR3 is TGTGCCAGCAGCGCTGGGACTAGCGGCTACAATGAGCAGTTCTTC. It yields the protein CASSAGTSGYNEQFF. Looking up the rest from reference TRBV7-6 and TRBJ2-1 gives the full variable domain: GAGVSQSPRYKVTKRGQDVALRCDPISGHVSLYWYRQALGQGPEFLTYFNYEAQQDKSGLPNDRFSAERPEGSISTLTIQRTEQRDSAMYRCASSAGTSGYNEQFFGPGTRLTVL.

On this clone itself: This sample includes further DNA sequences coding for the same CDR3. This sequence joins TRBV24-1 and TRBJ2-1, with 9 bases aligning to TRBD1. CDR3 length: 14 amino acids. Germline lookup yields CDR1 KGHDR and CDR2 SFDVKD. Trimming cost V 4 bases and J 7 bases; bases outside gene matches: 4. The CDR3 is CATSEPGQGNEQFF. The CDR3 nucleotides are TGTGCCACCAGTGAGCCGGGACAGGGAAATGAGCAGTTCTTC.

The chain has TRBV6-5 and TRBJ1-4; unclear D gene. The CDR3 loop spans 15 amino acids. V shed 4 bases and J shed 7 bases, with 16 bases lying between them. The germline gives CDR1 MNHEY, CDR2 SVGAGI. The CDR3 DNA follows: TGTGCCAGCAGTTTCGGACGAACCCGGGGTGAAAAACTGTTTTTT. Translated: CASSFGRTRGEKLFF.